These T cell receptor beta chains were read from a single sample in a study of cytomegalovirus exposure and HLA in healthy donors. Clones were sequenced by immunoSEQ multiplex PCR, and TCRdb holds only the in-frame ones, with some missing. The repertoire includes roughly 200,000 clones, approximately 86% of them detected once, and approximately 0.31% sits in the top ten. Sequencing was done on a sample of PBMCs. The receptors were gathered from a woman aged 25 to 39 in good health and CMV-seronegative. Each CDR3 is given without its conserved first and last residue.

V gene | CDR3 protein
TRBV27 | ASSDQTGEHQETQY
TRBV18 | ASSPNGDRAYYGYT
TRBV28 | ASSLVSGGGYQPQH
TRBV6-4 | ASSDGSGTGDEQF
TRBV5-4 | ASSKGQGDTEAF
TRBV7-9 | ASRKGVNTEAF
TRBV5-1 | ASSLGWGTGQETQY
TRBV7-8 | ASRREVSPGNEQF
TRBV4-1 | ASSQGGLTYNEQF
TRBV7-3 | ASSSGWGDPGAGELF
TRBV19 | ASSIPGLAYNEQF
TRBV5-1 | ASSPGQGGGQY
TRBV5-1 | ASSLVLAGEHEQY
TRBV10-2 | AATAGGTVEQF
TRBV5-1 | ASSVLTGDSYNEQF
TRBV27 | ASSFDRNYGYT
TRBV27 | ASSLEAGVTYEQY
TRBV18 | ASSPSGRGHNEQF